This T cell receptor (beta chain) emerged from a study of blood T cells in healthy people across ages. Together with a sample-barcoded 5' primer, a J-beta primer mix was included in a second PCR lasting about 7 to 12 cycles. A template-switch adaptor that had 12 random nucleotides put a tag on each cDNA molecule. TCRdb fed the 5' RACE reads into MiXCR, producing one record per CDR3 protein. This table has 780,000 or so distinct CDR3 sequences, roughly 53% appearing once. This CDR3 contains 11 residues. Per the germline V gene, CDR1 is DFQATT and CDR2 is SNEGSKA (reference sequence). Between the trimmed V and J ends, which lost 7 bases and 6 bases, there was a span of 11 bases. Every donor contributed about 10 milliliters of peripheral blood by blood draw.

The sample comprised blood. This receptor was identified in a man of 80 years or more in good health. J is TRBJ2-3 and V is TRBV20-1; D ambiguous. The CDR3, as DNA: TGCAGTGTCCCCCCCATGGATACGCAGTATTTT. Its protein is CSVPPMDTQYF.